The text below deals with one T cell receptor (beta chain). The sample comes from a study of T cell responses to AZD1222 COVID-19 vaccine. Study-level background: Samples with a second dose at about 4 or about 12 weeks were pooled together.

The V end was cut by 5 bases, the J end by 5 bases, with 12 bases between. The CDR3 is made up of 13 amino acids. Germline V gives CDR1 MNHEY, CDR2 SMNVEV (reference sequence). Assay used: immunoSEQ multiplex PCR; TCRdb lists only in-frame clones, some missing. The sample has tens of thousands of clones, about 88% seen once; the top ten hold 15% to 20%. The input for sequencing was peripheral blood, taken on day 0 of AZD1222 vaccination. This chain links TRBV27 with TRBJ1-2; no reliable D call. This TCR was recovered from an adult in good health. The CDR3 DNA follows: TGTGCCAGCAGTCATGGGTCTCTATATGGCTACACCTTC. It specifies CASSHGSLYGYTF.